Listed below are T cell receptor beta chains from one sample, sequenced in a study of regulatory T cells in long-lasting Graves disease. TCRdb re-called the multiplex PCR reads through MiXCR, storing one row per CDR3 protein. The data hold 200,000 to 250,000 distinct CDR3 sequences, with about 18% observed a single time. Here the sequenced sample was peripheral blood mononuclear cells (PBMCs), taken at new diagnosis, from a patient treated with antithyroid drugs. These receptors all come from a female donor with Graves disease. CDR3s include the opening cysteine and the closing phenylalanine or tryptophan. Each record gives: clone size, D gene, V gene, J gene, CDR3 DNA, CDR3 protein. A D gene is named only where the DNA matches it firmly. The size field is filled for only some rows; it gives once, few, many or a size class.

abundance: .
d_gene: .
v_gene: TRBV11-2
j_gene: TRBJ2-5
CDR3nt: TGTGCCAGCAGCTTAAAGGCGACCCAGTACTTC
CDR3aa: CASSLKATQYF

abundance: many
d_gene: TRBD1
v_gene: TRBV12-3/TRBV12-4
j_gene: TRBJ1-5
CDR3nt: TGTGCCAGCAGTTTGTTCCGGGACAGGGGGCAGCCCCAGCATTTT
CDR3aa: CASSLFRDRGQPQHF

abundance: many
d_gene: .
v_gene: TRBV24-1
j_gene: TRBJ1-1
CDR3nt: TGTGCCACCAGTGATGGGGGCCTGGCTGAAGCTTTCTTT
CDR3aa: CATSDGGLAEAFF

abundance: many
d_gene: .
v_gene: TRBV28
j_gene: TRBJ2-1
CDR3nt: TGTGCCAGCAGCAGGACCCGGGATGAGCAGTTCTTC
CDR3aa: CASSRTRDEQFF

abundance: many
d_gene: TRBD2
v_gene: TRBV11-3
j_gene: TRBJ2-2
CDR3nt: TGTGCCAGCAGCTTCGGAGCGGGAGTCACCGGGGAGCTGTTTTTT
CDR3aa: CASSFGAGVTGELFF

abundance: many
d_gene: .
v_gene: TRBV2
j_gene: TRBJ1-1
CDR3nt: TGTGCCAGGGAGTTGGGGCCGGGAGCTGAAGCTTTCTTT
CDR3aa: CARELGPGAEAFF

abundance: many
d_gene: .
v_gene: TRBV10-3
j_gene: TRBJ2-5
CDR3nt: TGTGCCATCCCCCGGGCCCGCTGGACGCAAGAGACCCAGTACTTC
CDR3aa: CAIPRARWTQETQYF

abundance: once
d_gene: TRBD1
v_gene: TRBV3-1
j_gene: TRBJ1-1
CDR3nt: TGTGCCAGCAGCCAATGGGACAGGGACCAAGCTTTCTTT
CDR3aa: CASSQWDRDQAFF

abundance: many
d_gene: .
v_gene: TRBV5-5
j_gene: TRBJ2-1
CDR3nt: TGTGCCAGCAGCTTGCGGGCGACCGACTACAATGAGCAGTTCTTC
CDR3aa: CASSLRATDYNEQFF

abundance: .
d_gene: TRBD2
v_gene: TRBV4-2
j_gene: TRBJ2-2
CDR3nt: TGTGCCAGCAGCCGTAATAGCGGGATGGACGGCACCGGGGAGCTGTTTTTT
CDR3aa: CASSRNSGMDGTGELFF

abundance: many
d_gene: .
v_gene: TRBV19
j_gene: TRBJ1-2
CDR3nt: TGTGCCAGTAGGCGGTCAGGGACTAACTATGGCTACACCTTC
CDR3aa: CASRRSGTNYGYTF

abundance: many
d_gene: TRBD2
v_gene: TRBV7-2
j_gene: TRBJ2-5
CDR3nt: TGTGCCAGCAGCTTGTCGTCTAGCGGAGAAGAGACCCAGTACTTC
CDR3aa: CASSLSSSGEETQYF

abundance: many
d_gene: .
v_gene: TRBV28
j_gene: TRBJ2-7
CDR3nt: TGTGCCAGCAACTCCCGAAAACAGGCAAGCTCCTACGAGCAGTACTTC
CDR3aa: CASNSRKQASSYEQYF

abundance: many
d_gene: .
v_gene: TRBV7-2
j_gene: TRBJ2-1
CDR3nt: TGTGCCAGCAGGAGAGCGAGGGAGGCATACAGCAATGAGCAGTTCTTC
CDR3aa: CASRRAREAYSNEQFF

abundance: many
d_gene: .
v_gene: TRBV28
j_gene: TRBJ2-1
CDR3nt: TGTGCCAGCAGTTTCTCGCCGAACAATGAGCAGTTCTTC
CDR3aa: CASSFSPNNEQFF

abundance: .
d_gene: TRBD1
v_gene: TRBV4-2
j_gene: TRBJ2-3
CDR3nt: TGTGCCAGCAGCCTCCCGGACAGGGGCGAGATCACAGATACGCAGTATTTT
CDR3aa: CASSLPDRGEITDTQYF

abundance: many
d_gene: TRBD1
v_gene: TRBV6-1
j_gene: TRBJ1-6
CDR3nt: TGTGCCAGCAGCGAACCGACAGGGGGCTATAATTCACCCCTCCACTTT
CDR3aa: CASSEPTGGYNSPLHF

abundance: many
d_gene: TRBD1
v_gene: TRBV3-1
j_gene: TRBJ1-2
CDR3nt: TGTGCCAGCAGCCAGGGACACACAGGGGTAGATGGCTACACCTTC
CDR3aa: CASSQGHTGVDGYTF

abundance: .
d_gene: .
v_gene: TRBV3-1
j_gene: TRBJ2-5
CDR3nt: TGTGCCAGCAGCATGCACCGCCAGGAGACCCAGTACTTC
CDR3aa: CASSMHRQETQYF

abundance: .
d_gene: .
v_gene: TRBV12-5
j_gene: TRBJ1-4
CDR3nt: TGTGTCATAAAGGGGGGAGGGGATGAAAAACTGTTTTTT
CDR3aa: CVIKGGGDEKLFF

abundance: many
d_gene: TRBD1
v_gene: TRBV9
j_gene: TRBJ1-3
CDR3nt: TGTGCCAGCAGCGTAGACGACAGGGTCCGACAGGGTACAAACACCATATATTTT
CDR3aa: CASSVDDRVRQGTNTIYF

abundance: many
d_gene: TRBD1
v_gene: TRBV19
j_gene: TRBJ2-3
CDR3nt: TGTGCCAGTAGTACCCGAGGACAGGGGGCGCGCACAGATACGCAGTATTTT
CDR3aa: CASSTRGQGARTDTQYF

abundance: few
d_gene: TRBD1
v_gene: TRBV5-8
j_gene: TRBJ2-3
CDR3nt: TGTGCCAGCAGGGACAGGGGGACCACAGATACGCAGTATTTT
CDR3aa: CASRDRGTTDTQYF

abundance: many
d_gene: .
v_gene: TRBV28
j_gene: TRBJ2-5
CDR3nt: TGTGCCAGCAGTTTAACCCCCCGGGGTAGCGGTTACCAAGAGACCCAGTACTTC
CDR3aa: CASSLTPRGSGYQETQYF

abundance: few
d_gene: .
v_gene: TRBV6-1
j_gene: TRBJ2-1
CDR3nt: TGTGCCAGCAGTGAAAATTGGTGGACCGACTCCTACAATGAGCAGTTCTTC
CDR3aa: CASSENWWTDSYNEQFF

abundance: many
d_gene: .
v_gene: TRBV5-6
j_gene: TRBJ2-7
CDR3nt: TGTGCCAGCAGCTTTGGGGGACGGCTCTACGAGCAGTACTTC
CDR3aa: CASSFGGRLYEQYF

abundance: .
d_gene: .
v_gene: TRBV5-1
j_gene: TRBJ2-1
CDR3nt: TGCGCCAGCAGCTTGGAGGTGCCTTCCTACAATGAGCAGTTCTTC
CDR3aa: CASSLEVPSYNEQFF

abundance: many
d_gene: .
v_gene: TRBV15
j_gene: TRBJ1-2
CDR3nt: TGTGCCACCAGACGAGACAGGAGCGTCTATGGCTACACCTTC
CDR3aa: CATRRDRSVYGYTF

abundance: many
d_gene: TRBD1
v_gene: TRBV12-3/TRBV12-4
j_gene: TRBJ2-7
CDR3nt: TGTGCCAGCAGACCCGGGACAGCCTCCTACGAGCAGTACTTC
CDR3aa: CASRPGTASYEQYF

abundance: many
d_gene: .
v_gene: TRBV20-1
j_gene: TRBJ2-5
CDR3nt: TGCAGTGCTAGAGATGTCACGGGGATCCAAGAGACCCAGTACTTC
CDR3aa: CSARDVTGIQETQYF

abundance: .
d_gene: .
v_gene: TRBV20-1
j_gene: TRBJ2-1
CDR3nt: TGCAGTGCTAGGTCGGGCTCGTACTACAATGAGCAGTTCTTC
CDR3aa: CSARSGSYYNEQFF

abundance: many
d_gene: TRBD1
v_gene: TRBV19
j_gene: TRBJ2-7
CDR3nt: TGTGCCAGTAGTGTGGACAGGGACTCCTACGAGCAGTACTTC
CDR3aa: CASSVDRDSYEQYF

abundance: few
d_gene: .
v_gene: TRBV7-8
j_gene: TRBJ2-4
CDR3nt: TGTGCCAGCAGCTTTGAAGAAGCCAAAAACATTCAGTACTTC
CDR3aa: CASSFEEAKNIQYF

abundance: many
d_gene: .
v_gene: TRBV5-1
j_gene: TRBJ2-7
CDR3nt: TGCGCCAGCAGCCCTCGTTCGGGGGAAGAGCAGTACTTC
CDR3aa: CASSPRSGEEQYF

abundance: many
d_gene: .
v_gene: TRBV6-1
j_gene: TRBJ1-6
CDR3nt: TGTGCCAGCAGACGGGGGGGGGAGAGTAATTCACCCCTCCACTTT
CDR3aa: CASRRGGESNSPLHF

abundance: many
d_gene: TRBD1
v_gene: TRBV10-3
j_gene: TRBJ2-7
CDR3nt: TGTGCCATCAGAGGACAGGGCAGTTACGAGCAGTACTTC
CDR3aa: CAIRGQGSYEQYF

abundance: many
d_gene: .
v_gene: TRBV7-9
j_gene: TRBJ2-3
CDR3nt: TGTGCCAGCAGCTTACGAGGAGGCGGGCGGGATACGCAGTATTTT
CDR3aa: CASSLRGGGRDTQYF

abundance: few
d_gene: TRBD2
v_gene: TRBV7-9
j_gene: TRBJ2-1
CDR3nt: TGTGCCAGCAGCACCGGGACTAGCGGGGCCTACAATGAGCAGTTCTTC
CDR3aa: CASSTGTSGAYNEQFF

abundance: .
d_gene: TRBD2
v_gene: TRBV5-4
j_gene: TRBJ2-7
CDR3nt: TGTGCCAGCAGCGGGGAGAAGCGGGGGGTCTCCTACGAGCAGTACTTC
CDR3aa: CASSGEKRGVSYEQYF

abundance: many
d_gene: TRBD2
v_gene: TRBV6-1
j_gene: TRBJ2-3
CDR3nt: TGTGCCAGCGCCGGGACTAATCTCCCAGATACGCAGTATTTT
CDR3aa: CASAGTNLPDTQYF

abundance: many
d_gene: TRBD2
v_gene: TRBV9
j_gene: TRBJ2-1
CDR3nt: TGTGCCAGCAGCGTAGGACTAGCGGGACACAATGAGCAGTTCTTC
CDR3aa: CASSVGLAGHNEQFF

abundance: many
d_gene: .
v_gene: TRBV9
j_gene: TRBJ2-5
CDR3nt: TGTGCCAGCAGCGCTGGGATGGCTAGCGCCCAAGAGACCCAGTACTTC
CDR3aa: CASSAGMASAQETQYF

abundance: .
d_gene: TRBD1
v_gene: TRBV12-3/TRBV12-4
j_gene: TRBJ1-2
CDR3nt: TGTGCCAGCAGTTCCGGGACAGGGGGCTATGGCTACACCTTC
CDR3aa: CASSSGTGGYGYTF

abundance: many
d_gene: .
v_gene: TRBV19
j_gene: TRBJ1-5
CDR3nt: TGTGCCAGTACCCGGGATCTAAAGGAGCCCCAGCATTTT
CDR3aa: CASTRDLKEPQHF

abundance: .
d_gene: TRBD1
v_gene: TRBV7-2
j_gene: TRBJ2-7
CDR3nt: TGTGCCAGCAGCTTTTGGGGGCAGGGGGCGGACGAGCAGTACTTC
CDR3aa: CASSFWGQGADEQYF

abundance: many
d_gene: TRBD2
v_gene: TRBV7-3
j_gene: TRBJ2-1
CDR3nt: TGTGCCAGCAGCCGAGGGACTAGCGGGGACAATGAGCAGTTCTTC
CDR3aa: CASSRGTSGDNEQFF

abundance: many
d_gene: TRBD2
v_gene: TRBV19
j_gene: TRBJ2-1
CDR3nt: TGTGCCAGTTCCCCGGGACTAGCGGGAGTTGAGCAGTTCTTC
CDR3aa: CASSPGLAGVEQFF

abundance: few
d_gene: TRBD2
v_gene: TRBV20-1
j_gene: TRBJ2-1
CDR3nt: TGCAGTGCTAGTTATAGCGGGAGGGCCAGTGAGCAGTTCTTC
CDR3aa: CSASYSGRASEQFF

abundance: .
d_gene: TRBD1
v_gene: TRBV7-2
j_gene: TRBJ1-1
CDR3nt: TGTGCCAGCAGCTTTACAGGGGGCGGCACTGAAGCTTTCTTT
CDR3aa: CASSFTGGGTEAFF

abundance: many
d_gene: .
v_gene: TRBV27
j_gene: TRBJ1-5
CDR3nt: TGTGCCAGCAGTTTTTTCCGGGGTTGGCAGCCCCAGCATTTT
CDR3aa: CASSFFRGWQPQHF

abundance: .
d_gene: TRBD1
v_gene: TRBV2
j_gene: TRBJ1-2
CDR3nt: TGTGCCAGCAGCGACACCGGGACAGGGGATGGCTACACCTTC
CDR3aa: CASSDTGTGDGYTF

abundance: many
d_gene: .
v_gene: TRBV20-1
j_gene: TRBJ1-5
CDR3nt: TGCAGTGCTCGAAAGGGGGGCGGCAATCAGCCCCAGCATTTT
CDR3aa: CSARKGGGNQPQHF

abundance: many
d_gene: .
v_gene: TRBV10-3
j_gene: TRBJ1-5
CDR3nt: TGTGCCATCAGTGGGGGGGTCAATCAGCCCCAGCATTTT
CDR3aa: CAISGGVNQPQHF

abundance: few
d_gene: TRBD1
v_gene: TRBV2
j_gene: TRBJ2-7
CDR3nt: TGTGCCAGCAAGGGACAGGGGGCAATTTACGAGCAGTACTTC
CDR3aa: CASKGQGAIYEQYF